This note documents a single TCR beta chain sequence. The sample is drawn from a study of blood T cell repertoires in COVID-19. CDR1 and CDR2 (germline): SEHNR, FQNEAQ (reference sequence). With 5 bases clipped from V and 3 bases from J, the junction kept 7 bases outside the gene matches. CDR3 length: 15 amino acids. Original methodology: The assay estimated nucleated cells by amplifying reference gene primers. The assay was immunoSEQ multiplex PCR, and TCRdb's table has in-frame clones only and misses some. The DNA gave D and trimming, while V, J and clone size come from that table. The sample has 250,000 to 300,000 clones, roughly 89% seen once.

The specimen was PBMCs or T cells enriched from blood (not recorded which). The TCR comes from a woman aged 55-70 years who had recovered from COVID-19. The J gene is TRBJ1-3, the V gene TRBV7-9; TRBD1 matches 7 bases. The CDR3 spells CASSHTDRVGNTIYF. The CDR3 DNA is TGTGCCAGCAGCCATACCGACAGGGTTGGAAACACCATATATTTT. The full variable domain, in which reference TRBV7-9 and TRBJ1-3 provide the parts outside the CDR3, is DTGVSQNPRHKITKRGQNVTFRCDPISEHNRLYWYRQTLGQGPEFLTYFQNEAQLEKSRLLSDRFSAERPKGSFSTLEIQRTEQGDSAMYLCASSHTDRVGNTIYFGEGSWLTVV.